This record looks at one T cell receptor (beta chain) sequence and its context. The junction differs from germline at one of its ends, possibly a read error. The CDR3 covers 11 residues. The germline CDR1 and CDR2 sequences are MRHNA and SNTAGT. One Seattle source followed patients from active infection through their disease course. This record belongs to a study of blood T cell repertoires in COVID-19. Study summary: COVID-19 samples from acute and convalescent phases originated in the United States, Italy and Spain. PBMCs, B-cell-depleted T cells, or T cells were the source of the cDNA or gDNA that made up the material.

The authors' processing: Researchers report that nucleated cell counts were estimated from reference gene primer amplification. TCRdb's table, derived via immunoSEQ multiplex PCR, lists solely in-frame clones and lacks some. D and trimming were read from the DNA, whereas the V and J calls and clone size are those reported in that table. The sample shows 180,000 or so clones, roughly 80% of them seen only once. The chain recombines TRBV6-4 with TRBJ2-1; tentative D call: TRBD2 (5 bases). The specimen was peripheral blood. The source of this sequence is a woman aged 40 to 49 with COVID-19, enrolled during active disease. CDR3 sequence (DNA): TGTGCCAGCAGGGGCGGGCTAGCTACGGTCTTC. Translated: CASRGGLATVF.